A single sample is the source of the 23 T cell receptor beta chains below, sequenced in a study of blood T cells in healthy people across ages. A sample-barcoded 5' primer and a J-beta primer mix were used in a second PCR of about 6 to 11 cycles. TCRdb redid the calling of the 5' RACE reads with MiXCR, one entry per CDR3 protein. The top ten hold approximately 0.75% of the sample, which has about 1 million distinct CDR3 sequences, around 25% seen once. These sequences were also reported in another study, on T cells of mothers and their children.

The sequenced sample consisted of blood. These receptors were collected from a girl aged 2-10 years in good health.

The gene calls are TRBV4-3 and TRBJ1-1, with 7 bases that match TRBD1. The V and J ends lost 3 bases and 10 bases, in that order; junction bases with no gene match: 11. This CDR3 region has 14 residues. Germline V gene data show CDR1 as LGHNA and CDR2 as YSLEER. CDR3 bases: TGCGCCAGCAGCCATGATTATAACAGGGGAGCAGCTTTCTTT. Protein: CASSHDYNRGAAFF.

CDR3 amino acids: CASSPQGGLAGRETQYF. In DNA, the CDR3 is TGTGCCAGCAGCCCTCAAGGGGGACTAGCGGGGAGGGAGACCCAGTACTTC. The rearrangement joins TRBV7-2 to TRBJ2-5; 13 bases line up with TRBD2. The V gene's germline CDR1 is SGHTA and CDR2 FQGNSA. Unmatched junction bases numbered 11, after V lost 5 bases and J lost 5 bases. The length of the CDR3 is 17 residues.

This clonotype was recorded only once. Since a much larger clone is just one base distant, this may be a read error. The J gene is TRBJ1-2, the V gene TRBV28; D gene uncertain. Trimming cost V 2 bases and J 6 bases, with 1 base left between them. CDR1 MDHEN and CDR2 SYDVKM come from the germline V gene. The CDR3 is 10 residues long. This chain's CDR3 is CASSLHGYTF. CDR3 in DNA: TGTGCCAGCAGTTTACATGGCTACACCTTC.

The chain carries TRBV15 and TRBJ2-7, with D perhaps TRBD1 (6 bases). The CDR3 spans 15 residues. V was shortened by 1 base and J by 3 bases, with 13 bases between the two germline ends. Germline CDR1 and CDR2: LNHNV and YYDKDF (reference sequence). The CDR3, as DNA: TGTGCCACCAGCAGAGTTGGGGGACAAGACTACGAGCAGTACTTC. Protein: CATSRVGGQDYEQYF.

The chain is built from TRBV7-9 and TRBJ1-4; TRBD1 matches 8 bases. The CDR3 contains 12 residues. Trimming cost V 5 bases and J 15 bases; bases outside gene matches: 8. Germline CDR1 and CDR2: SEHNR and FQNEAQ (reference sequence). For the CDR3, the DNA is TGTGCCAGCAGCGTCCCAGGGGGCGTGGTGTTTTTT. Translation gives CASSVPGGVVFF.

For the CDR3, the DNA is TGTGCCAGCAGTCGGGGGACAGGCGGAGATACGCAGTATTTT. Translated: CASSRGTGGDTQYF. The rearrangement joins TRBV6-5 to TRBJ2-3; 8 bases map to TRBD1. Unmatched junction bases numbered 6, after V lost 5 bases and J lost 5 bases. This CDR3 is 14 amino acids long. The V gene's germline CDR1 is MNHEY and CDR2 SVGAGI.

The chain couples TRBV3-1 to TRBJ1-5; D perhaps matches TRBD1 (5 bases). The V gene's germline CDR1 is LGHDT and CDR2 YNNKEL (reference sequence). V was pared by 2 bases and J by 2 bases, with 7 bases between. This CDR3 is built from 14 residues. CDR3 residues: CASSQQGRNQPQHF. The CDR3 DNA follows: TGTGCCAGCAGCCAACAGGGCCGCAATCAGCCCCAGCATTTT. The full variable domain, completed using reference TRBV3-1 and TRBJ1-5, is DTAVSQTPKYLVTQMGNDKSIKCEQNLGHDTMYWYKQDSKKFLKIMFSYNNKELIINETVPNRFSPKSPDKAHLNLHINSLELGDSAVYFCASSQQGRNQPQHFGDGTRLSIL.

V is TRBV12-3 or TRBV12-4 and J is TRBJ2-3; weak D call: TRBD2 (6 bases). V was clipped by 3 bases and J by 4 bases, with 14 bases between them. This CDR3 has 15 residues. CDR3 nucleotides: TGTGCCAGCAGTTTCGACAGAACGGGAGCAGATACGCAGTATTTT. Translated: CASSFDRTGADTQYF.

The V call is TRBV7-9, the J call TRBJ1-4; D may be TRBD1 (5 bases). This CDR3 has 17 amino acids. The germline CDR1 and CDR2 sequences are SEHNR and FQNEAQ (reference sequence). Trimming pared 4 bases from V and 0 bases from J, leaving 15 bases between. This chain's CDR3 is CASSSPPRAPTNEKLFF. For the CDR3, the DNA is TGTGCCAGCAGCTCCCCCCCCAGGGCTCCAACTAATGAAAAACTGTTTTTT.

As regards this clonotype: The junction departs from germline at one end; a sequencing error may be responsible. The gene calls are TRBV6-1 and TRBJ2-4; 9 bases fit TRBD1. The germline V gene encodes CDR1 MNHNS and CDR2 SASEGT. The CDR3 length is 16 residues. CDR3 sequence (DNA): TGTGCCAGCAGAGAAGAGGGGGACAGGGTATTAAACATTCAGTACTTC. Its protein is CASREEGDRVLNIQYF.

The CDR3 DNA sequence: TGTGCCAGCAGTTTATATGGCGGAGGTGGTTCACCCCTCCACTTT. This codes for CASSLYGGGGSPLHF. The chain recombines TRBV27 with TRBJ1-6; D is undetermined. In germline, CDR1 is MNHEY, CDR2 SMNVEV (reference sequence). The CDR3 has 15 residues. Trimming pared 1 base from V and 9 bases from J, leaving 13 bases between.

The sample holds a few counts of this clonotype. This chain connects TRBV6-6 to TRBJ2-7; 10 bases map to TRBD1. This CDR3 spans 14 amino acids. V was pared by 6 bases and J by 5 bases, with 7 bases of the junction left unmatched. Germline CDR1 MNHNY, CDR2 SVGAGI (reference sequence). The CDR3 is CASRAGTGDDEQYF. DNA of the CDR3: TGTGCCAGCAGGGCCGGGACAGGGGACGACGAGCAGTACTTC.

This clonotype was counted a few times. The V call is TRBV9, the J call TRBJ2-5, with 8 bases fitting TRBD2. The J call may not be correct, given that the DNA end is closer to TRBJ2-1. This CDR3 is 15 amino acids long. Germline V gene lookup returns CDR1 SGDLS and CDR2 YYNGEE. CDR3 nucleotides: TGTGCCAGCAGCGTAGGAAGCGGGAGTTGGGATGAGCAGTTCTTC. Its translation: CASSVGSGSWDEQFF.

CDR3 loop: CASSRRGTSGKETQYF. In nucleotides, the CDR3 is TGTGCCAGCAGTAGAAGGGGGACTAGCGGAAAAGAGACCCAGTACTTC. The rearrangement uses TRBV27 and TRBJ2-5; 11 bases are a match to TRBD2. Per the germline V gene, CDR1 is MNHEY and CDR2 is SMNVEV (reference sequence). J gave up 3 bases and V 5 bases, and 8 bases lay outside the gene matches. The CDR3 sequence is 16 residues long.

V and J are TRBV29-1 and TRBJ1-1; D is possibly TRBD1 (5 bases). This CDR3 region has 13 residues. Trimming took 7 bases from V and 0 from J, leaving 12 bases between them. Looked up from germline, CDR1 is SQVTM and CDR2 is ANQGSEA. CDR3: CSGRQLMNTEAFF. The CDR3 nucleotides read TGCAGCGGCAGACAGCTCATGAACACTGAAGCTTTCTTT. Supplemented by reference TRBV29-1 and TRBJ1-1, the full variable domain reads SAVISQKPSRDICQRGTSLTIQCQVDSQVTMMFWYRQQPGQSLTLIATANQGSEATYESGFVIDKFPISRPNLTFSTLTVSNMSPEDSSIYLCSGRQLMNTEAFFGQGTRLTVV.

This clonotype was counted only a few times. The chain uses TRBV4-1 and TRBJ2-2; D is unclear. CDR1 and CDR2 from the germline V gene are MGHRA and YSYEKL. Trimming removed 1 base from V and 7 bases from J, with 10 bases in between. This CDR3 region has 14 residues. The CDR3: CASSQVGGNGELFF. CDR3 bases: TGCGCCAGCAGCCAAGTCGGTGGTAACGGGGAGCTGTTTTTT.

The genes are TRBV6-2 or TRBV6-3 and TRBJ2-5; D gene unclear. The J call could be wrong; TRBJ2-1 is a better fit for the DNA end. Germline CDR1 and CDR2: MNHEY and SVGEGT. The CDR3 loop spans 11 amino acids. The CDR3 DNA is TGTGCCAGCAGTTACTCGTCGGAGCAGTTCTTC. Translation gives CASSYSSEQFF.

This clonotype has a handful of counts. V gene TRBV4-3 combines with J gene TRBJ1-1; no clear D. Germline V gene data show CDR1 as LGHNA and CDR2 as YSLEER. This CDR3 spans 15 amino acids. V lost 0 bases, J lost 1 base, and 9 bases lay in between. CDR3 loop: CASSQDKAENTEAFF. The DNA for the CDR3 is TGCGCCAGCAGCCAAGATAAGGCGGAGAACACTGAAGCTTTCTTT.

This clonotype was counted a few times. This chain links TRBV7-9 with TRBJ2-5; D is uncertain. The germline V and J ends were trimmed by 3 bases and 7 bases, with 12 bases remaining between them. The CDR3 sequence is 13 residues long. Germline-derived CDR1 and CDR2 are SEHNR and FQNEAQ (reference sequence). In nucleotides, the CDR3 is TGTGCCAGCAGCTTTCCGCGGTTTGGGACCCAGTACTTC. This gives the protein CASSFPRFGTQYF.

This clonotype was observed a few times. The rearrangement links TRBV5-6 to TRBJ2-1; 7 nucleotides agree with TRBD2. The CDR3 spans 15 residues. CDR1 and CDR2 (germline): SGHDT, YYEEEE. The V segment lost 2 bases and the J segment 2 bases; nucleotides outside the gene matches: 4. CDR3 in amino acids: CASSFRGVTYNEQFF. CDR3 DNA: TGTGCCAGCAGCTTCCGGGGGGTTACCTACAATGAGCAGTTCTTC.

This chain uses TRBV5-6 with TRBJ2-7; 7 nucleotides agree with TRBD2. The CDR3 runs 13 residues. Germline-derived CDR1 and CDR2 are SGHDT and YYEEEE. Trimming took 2 bases from V and 6 from J; bases not matched to a gene: 5. The CDR3 DNA is TGTGCCAGCAGCTTCGGGACTACGGGCGAGCAGTACTTC. It yields the protein CASSFGTTGEQYF.

This clonotype has a count of ten or more. The V call is TRBV6-2 or TRBV6-3, the J call TRBJ2-5; D remains ambiguous. Trimming stripped 2 bases from V and 2 bases from J, with 3 bases between. The germline V gene encodes CDR1 MNHEY and CDR2 SVGEGT. The CDR3 runs 12 residues. The DNA for the CDR3 is TGTGCCAGCAGTTACCGGCAAGAGACCCAGTACTTC. Amino acid sequence: CASSYRQETQYF.

The gene calls are TRBV5-4 and TRBJ2-3, with 7 bases that match TRBD2. CDR3 size: 15 residues. The J segment lost 5 bases and the V segment lost 2 bases, leaving 8 bases of the junction unmatched. From germline, CDR1 is SGHNT and CDR2 YYREEE (reference sequence). CDR3 protein: CASSFRGGRQDTQYF. The CDR3 nucleotides read TGTGCCAGCAGCTTTCGCGGGGGTAGGCAAGATACGCAGTATTTT. Drawing the rest from reference TRBV5-4 and TRBJ2-3, the complete variable domain is ETGVTQSPTHLIKTRGQQVTLRCSSQSGHNTVSWYQQALGQGPQFIFQYYREEENGRGNFPPRFSGLQFPNYSSELNVNALELDDSALYLCASSFRGGRQDTQYFGPGTRLTVL.